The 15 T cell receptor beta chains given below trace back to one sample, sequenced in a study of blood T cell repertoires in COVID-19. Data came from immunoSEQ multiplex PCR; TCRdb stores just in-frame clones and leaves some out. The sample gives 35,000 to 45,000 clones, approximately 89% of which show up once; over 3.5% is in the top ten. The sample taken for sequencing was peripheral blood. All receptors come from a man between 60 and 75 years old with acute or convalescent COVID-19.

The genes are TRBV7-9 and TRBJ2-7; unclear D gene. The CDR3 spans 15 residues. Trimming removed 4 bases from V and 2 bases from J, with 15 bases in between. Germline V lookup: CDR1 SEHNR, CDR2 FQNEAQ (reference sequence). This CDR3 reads CASSSPRQRAYEQYF. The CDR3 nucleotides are TGTGCCAGCAGCTCCCCAAGGCAGCGAGCCTACGAGCAGTACTTC.

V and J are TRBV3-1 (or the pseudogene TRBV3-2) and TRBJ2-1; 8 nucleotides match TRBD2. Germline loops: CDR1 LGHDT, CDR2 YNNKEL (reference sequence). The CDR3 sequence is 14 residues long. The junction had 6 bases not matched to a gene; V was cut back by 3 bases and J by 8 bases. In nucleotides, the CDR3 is TGTGCCAGCAGCCAGGTTGCGGGAGGCTATGAGCAGTTCTTC. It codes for CASSQVAGGYEQFF.

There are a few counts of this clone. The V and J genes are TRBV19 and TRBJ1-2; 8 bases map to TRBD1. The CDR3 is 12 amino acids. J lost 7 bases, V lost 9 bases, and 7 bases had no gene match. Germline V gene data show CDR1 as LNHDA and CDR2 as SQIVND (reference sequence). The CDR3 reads CASRAGGLGYTF. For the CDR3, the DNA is TGTGCCAGCCGGGCAGGGGGCCTTGGCTACACCTTC.

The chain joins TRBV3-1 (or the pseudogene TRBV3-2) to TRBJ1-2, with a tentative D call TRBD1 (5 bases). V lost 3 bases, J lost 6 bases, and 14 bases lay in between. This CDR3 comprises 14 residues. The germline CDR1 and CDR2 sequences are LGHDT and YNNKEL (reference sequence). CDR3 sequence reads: CASSHQVTGNGYTF. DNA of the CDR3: TGTGCCAGCAGCCATCAGGTAACAGGCAATGGCTACACCTTC.

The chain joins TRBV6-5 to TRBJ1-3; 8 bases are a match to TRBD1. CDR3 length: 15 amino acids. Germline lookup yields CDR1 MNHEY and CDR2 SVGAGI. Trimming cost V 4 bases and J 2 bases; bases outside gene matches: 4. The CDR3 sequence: CASSSGTGTGNTIYF. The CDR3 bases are TGTGCCAGCAGTTCCGGGACAGGCACTGGAAACACCATATATTTT.

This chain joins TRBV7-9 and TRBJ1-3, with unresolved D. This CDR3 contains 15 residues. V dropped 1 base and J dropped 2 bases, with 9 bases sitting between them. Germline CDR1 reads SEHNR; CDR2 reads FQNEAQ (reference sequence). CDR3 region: CASSLEVAAGNTIYF. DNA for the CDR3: TGTGCCAGCAGCTTAGAAGTAGCGGCTGGAAACACCATATATTTT.

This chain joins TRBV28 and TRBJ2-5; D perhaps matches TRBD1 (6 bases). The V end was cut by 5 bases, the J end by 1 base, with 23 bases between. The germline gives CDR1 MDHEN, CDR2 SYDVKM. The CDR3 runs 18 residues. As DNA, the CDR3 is TGTGCCAGCAGTAACCTGGACAGAGGAATTTACGGCCAAGAGACCCAGTACTTC. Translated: CASSNLDRGIYGQETQYF.

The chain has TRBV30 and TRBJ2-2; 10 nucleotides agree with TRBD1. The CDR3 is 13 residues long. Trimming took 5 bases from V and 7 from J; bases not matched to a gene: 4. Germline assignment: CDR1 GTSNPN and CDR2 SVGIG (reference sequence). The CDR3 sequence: CAWAGQGIGELFF. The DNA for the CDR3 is TGTGCCTGGGCGGGACAGGGGATCGGGGAGCTGTTTTTT. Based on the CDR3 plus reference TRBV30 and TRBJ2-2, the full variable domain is SQTIHQWPATLVQPVGSPLSLECTVEGTSNPNLYWYRQAAGRGLQLLFYSVGIGQISSEVPQNLSASRPQDRQFILSSKKLLLSDSGFYLCAWAGQGIGELFFGEGSRLTVL.

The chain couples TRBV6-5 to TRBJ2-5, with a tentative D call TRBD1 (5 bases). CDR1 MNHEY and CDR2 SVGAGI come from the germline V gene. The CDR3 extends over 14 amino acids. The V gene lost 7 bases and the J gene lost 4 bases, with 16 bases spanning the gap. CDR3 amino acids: CASTPGWAGETQYF. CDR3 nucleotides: TGTGCCAGCACCCCAGGGTGGGCAGGAGAGACCCAGTACTTC.

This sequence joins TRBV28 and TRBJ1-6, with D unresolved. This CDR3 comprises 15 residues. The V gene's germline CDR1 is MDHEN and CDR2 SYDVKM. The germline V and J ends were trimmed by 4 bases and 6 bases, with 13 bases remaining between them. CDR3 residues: CASSSLPEANSPLHF. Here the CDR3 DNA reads TGTGCCAGCAGTTCGCTGCCCGAGGCTAATTCACCCCTCCACTTT.

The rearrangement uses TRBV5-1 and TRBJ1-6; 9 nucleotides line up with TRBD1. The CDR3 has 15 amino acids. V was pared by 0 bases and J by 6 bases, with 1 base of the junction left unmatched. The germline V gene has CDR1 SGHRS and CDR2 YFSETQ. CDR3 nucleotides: TGCGCCAGCAGCTTGGCGGGACAGGGTAATTCACCCCTCCACTTT. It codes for CASSLAGQGNSPLHF.

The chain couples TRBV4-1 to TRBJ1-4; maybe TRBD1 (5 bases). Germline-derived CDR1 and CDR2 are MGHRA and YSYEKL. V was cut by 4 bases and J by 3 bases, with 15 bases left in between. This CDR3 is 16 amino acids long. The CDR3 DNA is TGCGCCAGCAGCCTCCTTGGGGGGGGACCTAATGAAAAACTGTTTTTT. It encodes CASSLLGGGPNEKLFF.

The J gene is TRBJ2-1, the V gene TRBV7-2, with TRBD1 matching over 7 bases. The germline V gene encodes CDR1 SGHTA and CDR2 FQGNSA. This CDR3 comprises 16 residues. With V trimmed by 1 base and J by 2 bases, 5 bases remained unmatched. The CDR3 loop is CASSLGGDRPYNEQFF. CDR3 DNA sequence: TGTGCCAGCAGCTTAGGTGGGGACAGACCCTACAATGAGCAGTTCTTC.

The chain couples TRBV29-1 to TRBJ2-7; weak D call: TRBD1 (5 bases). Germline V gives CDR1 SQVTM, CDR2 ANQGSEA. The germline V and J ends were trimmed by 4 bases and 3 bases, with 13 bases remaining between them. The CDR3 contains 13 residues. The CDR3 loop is CSVVGQGGYEQYF. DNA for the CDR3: TGCAGCGTTGTTGGGCAGGGCGGCTACGAGCAGTACTTC.

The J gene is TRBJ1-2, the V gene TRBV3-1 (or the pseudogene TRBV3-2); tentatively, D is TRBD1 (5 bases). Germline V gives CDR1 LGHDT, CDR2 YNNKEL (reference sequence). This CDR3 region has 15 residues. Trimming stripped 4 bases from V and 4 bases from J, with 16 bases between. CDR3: CASSRALGHPYGYTF. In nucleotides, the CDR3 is TGTGCCAGCAGCCGGGCCTTAGGACACCCCTATGGCTACACCTTC.